These 23 T cell receptor beta chains originate from one sample sequenced in a study of cytomegalovirus exposure and HLA in healthy donors. With 60 Vbeta and 13 Jbeta primers, the PCR was carried out. The table came from immunoSEQ multiplex PCR; TCRdb's copy has only in-frame clones and leaves some out. The data contain some 150,000 clones, about 80% of them singletons. The sequenced material came from PBMCs. These TCRs come from a man younger than 40 in good health and CMV-seropositive.

The gene calls are TRBV29-1 and TRBJ2-4; D not certain. The CDR3 is made up of 15 amino acids. Between the trimmed V and J ends, which lost 6 bases and 0 bases, there was a span of 15 bases. Germline V lookup: CDR1 SQVTM, CDR2 ANQGSEA. The CDR3 DNA sequence: TGCAGCGTAAACACAGACACACTAGCCAAAAACATTCAGTACTTC. Translation: CSVNTDTLAKNIQYF.

This chain links TRBV28 with TRBJ2-7, with a possible D match to TRBD2 (5 bases). Germline CDR1 is MDHEN and CDR2 is SYDVKM. V shed 6 bases and J shed 0 bases, with 12 bases lying between them. CDR3 length: 14 amino acids. The chain's CDR3 is CASRARRDSYEQYF. The CDR3 DNA is TGTGCCAGCAGAGCCCGTCGGGACTCCTACGAGCAGTACTTC.

This clone was seen a few times. DNA for the CDR3: TGCGCCAGCACCTTAGCGGGGGGACGGGGAAATGAGCAGTTCTTC. Translated, it gives CASTLAGGRGNEQFF. The V call is TRBV10-2, the J call TRBJ2-1; 10 nucleotides match TRBD2. The CDR3 runs to 15 residues. V was pared by 7 bases and J by 7 bases, with 10 bases of the junction left unmatched. CDR1 WSHSY and CDR2 SAAADI come from the germline V gene.

In this sample, this clone turned up once. The genes are TRBV5-4 and TRBJ2-2, with D perhaps matching TRBD2 (7 bases). CDR1 and CDR2 from the germline V gene are SGHNT and YYREEE (reference sequence). Trimming removed 0 bases from V and 4 bases from J, with 13 bases in between. This CDR3 spans 16 amino acids. The DNA of the CDR3 is TGTGCCAGCAGCTTGGAGGCAGGGGAGGGCACCGGGGAGCTGTTTTTT. It yields the protein CASSLEAGEGTGELFF.

The chain recombines TRBV15 with TRBJ2-1; TRBD2 agrees at 9 bases. The junction had 8 bases not matched to a gene; V was cut back by 0 bases and J by 8 bases. This CDR3 has 16 residues. The germline V gene encodes CDR1 LNHNV and CDR2 YYDKDF (reference sequence). The CDR3 DNA sequence: TGTGCCACCAGCAGAGAGGGCGGGGGGGCGGTTGATGAGCAGTTCTTC. Its translation: CATSREGGGAVDEQFF. Combining the CDR3 with reference TRBV15 and TRBJ2-1 gives the whole variable domain DAMVIQNPRYQVTQFGKPVTLSCSQTLNHNVMYWYQQKSSQAPKLLFHYYDKDFNNEADTPDNFQSRRPNTSFCFLDIRSPGLGDTAMYLCATSREGGGAVDEQFFGPGTRLTVL.

The chain recombines TRBV28 with TRBJ2-1; 11 bases map to TRBD2. Germline-derived CDR1 and CDR2 are MDHEN and SYDVKM. V was clipped by 4 bases and J by 7 bases; unmatched bases: 6. This CDR3 contains 15 residues. As DNA, the CDR3 is TGTGCCAGCAGTTCCCTAGCGGGGGGCCGGAATGAGCAGTTCTTC. This translates into CASSSLAGGRNEQFF. The full variable domain, rest sourced from reference TRBV28 and TRBJ2-1, is DVKVTQSSRYLVKRTGEKVFLECVQDMDHENMFWYRQDPGLGLRLIYFSYDVKMKEKGDIPEGYSVSREKKERFSLILESASTNQTSMYLCASSSLAGGRNEQFFGPGTRLTVL.

The chain recombines TRBV7-7 with TRBJ1-3; 7 nucleotides align to TRBD1. Looked up from germline, CDR1 is SSHAT and CDR2 is FNYEAQ (reference sequence). This CDR3 region has 14 residues. V dropped 5 bases and J dropped 3; count of bases not matched to a gene: 4. CDR3 residues: CASSAGGFGNTIYF. In DNA form, the CDR3 reads TGTGCCAGCAGCGCAGGGGGTTTTGGAAACACCATATATTTT.

V gene TRBV19 combines with J gene TRBJ1-2; D is ambiguous. This CDR3 is 14 amino acids long. Germline lookup yields CDR1 LNHDA and CDR2 SQIVND (reference sequence). V lost 5 bases and J 3 bases, leaving 13 bases between the germline ends. CDR3 in amino acids: CASSPAEAHYGYTF. CDR3 coding DNA: TGTGCCAGTAGTCCCGCGGAGGCCCACTATGGCTACACCTTC.

The chain combines TRBV18 with TRBJ2-7, with D tentatively TRBD1 (6 bases). The germline gives CDR1 KGHSH, CDR2 LQKENI. Trimming removed 3 bases from V and 6 bases from J, with 18 bases in between. The CDR3 length is 15 residues. The CDR3 region has the DNA TGTGCCAGCTCACCGAAATCAACACAGGGTTCCGAGCAGTACTTC. Translating it yields CASSPKSTQGSEQYF.

V usage is TRBV5-6 and J usage is TRBJ2-1, with 9 bases lining up with TRBD1. CDR1 SGHDT and CDR2 YYEEEE come from the germline V gene. V lost 2 bases and J lost 4; bases outside the gene matches: 4. The CDR3 has 15 residues. This CDR3 reads CASSLPGQGYNEQFF. The CDR3 nucleotides read TGTGCCAGCAGCTTACCGGGACAGGGATACAATGAGCAGTTCTTC. Supplemented by reference TRBV5-6 and TRBJ2-1, the full variable domain reads DAGVTQSPTHLIKTRGQQVTLRCSPKSGHDTVSWYQQALGQGPQFIFQYYEEEERQRGNFPDRFSGHQFPNYSSELNVNALLLGDSALYLCASSLPGQGYNEQFFGPGTRLTVL.

The chain employs TRBV5-6 and TRBJ2-2, with D possibly TRBD1 on 6 matching bases. This CDR3 has 15 residues. Germline V gives CDR1 SGHDT, CDR2 YYEEEE. V gave up 4 bases and J gave up 6 bases, with 16 bases separating them. The chain's CDR3 is CASSPPTGPPGELFF. In DNA form, the CDR3 reads TGTGCCAGCAGCCCACCGACAGGTCCCCCCGGGGAGCTGTTTTTT.

The chain is built from TRBV15 and TRBJ1-1; possible D gene TRBD1, 5 bases. The germline V gene has CDR1 LNHNV and CDR2 YYDKDF (reference sequence). Between the trimmed V and J ends, which lost 0 bases and 4 bases, there was a span of 15 bases. The CDR3 extends over 16 amino acids. The CDR3 reads CATSRDLGAGPTEAFF. As DNA, the CDR3 is TGTGCCACCAGCAGAGATCTGGGTGCAGGGCCCACTGAAGCTTTCTTT.

The chain links TRBV7-6 to TRBJ2-7; 7 bases line up with TRBD1. There are 15 residues in the CDR3. The trim removed 1 base at V and 0 bases at J, leaving 3 bases unmatched. Germline CDR1 SGHVS, CDR2 FNYEAQ. The CDR3 nucleotides read TGTGCCAGCAGCTTAGGCCGGGACAGCTCCTACGAGCAGTACTTC. It is translated as CASSLGRDSSYEQYF.

The genes are TRBV19 and TRBJ2-7; the D is unclear. The V gene's germline CDR1 is LNHDA and CDR2 SQIVND (reference sequence). Trimming stripped 5 bases from V and 3 bases from J, with 11 bases between. This CDR3 has 13 amino acids. CDR3 nucleotide sequence: TGTGCCAGTAGTCTGGTGACTCGCTACGAGCAGTACTTC. This gives the protein CASSLVTRYEQYF.

The rearrangement links TRBV9 to TRBJ1-1; D ambiguous. CDR3 length: 16 amino acids. Germline CDR1 reads SGDLS; CDR2 reads YYNGEE. V was clipped by 3 bases and J by 5 bases, with 20 bases between them. In DNA form, the CDR3 reads TGTGCCAGCAGCGCCCAACCGGGAGCTTTAGGGACTGAAGCTTTCTTT. Translation gives CASSAQPGALGTEAFF.

The gene calls are TRBV5-6 and TRBJ2-5, with 8 nucleotides matching TRBD1. V gave up 3 bases and J gave up 7 bases; unmatched junction bases: 8. This CDR3 is 14 amino acids long. CDR1 SGHDT and CDR2 YYEEEE come from the germline V gene. CDR3 nucleotides: TGTGCCAGCAGCTCCGGACAGGGTGCGGGGACCCAGTACTTC. Translated: CASSSGQGAGTQYF. Combining the CDR3 with reference TRBV5-6 and TRBJ2-5 gives the whole variable domain DAGVTQSPTHLIKTRGQQVTLRCSPKSGHDTVSWYQQALGQGPQFIFQYYEEEERQRGNFPDRFSGHQFPNYSSELNVNALLLGDSALYLCASSSGQGAGTQYFGPGTRLLVL.

The CDR3 DNA follows: TGTGCCTGGAGTGGCAGGGGGGCCAAAAACATTCAGTACTTC. As protein: CAWSGRGAKNIQYF. The chain recombines TRBV30 with TRBJ2-4; 7 nucleotides match TRBD1. CDR3 length equals 14 residues. Trimming took 1 base from V and 1 from J; bases not matched to a gene: 1. The germline V gene encodes CDR1 GTSNPN and CDR2 SVGIG (reference sequence).

This rearrangement joins TRBV28 to TRBJ1-4, with 9 bases fitting TRBD1. V shed 5 bases, J shed 9 bases, and the junction held 13 bases outside the gene matches. Germline assignment: CDR1 MDHEN and CDR2 SYDVKM. The CDR3 has 16 amino acids. The CDR3 region has the DNA TGTGCCAGCAGTCCGGCGACAACGGGACAGGGTAAAAAACTGTTTTTT. Its protein product is CASSPATTGQGKKLFF.

This chain joins TRBV7-3 and TRBJ2-2, with D maybe TRBD2 (6 bases). The CDR3 covers 14 residues. Germline-derived CDR1 and CDR2 are SGHTA and FQGTGA. Trimming removed 5 bases at V and 5 bases at J, with 12 bases between. CDR3 residues: CASSRGSGTGELFF. CDR3 sequence (DNA): TGTGCCAGCAGCCGGGGGTCAGGGACCGGGGAGCTGTTTTTT.

This clone was observed a handful of times. This rearrangement joins TRBV10-3 to TRBJ2-7; 7 bases fit TRBD1. Germline-derived CDR1 and CDR2 are ENHRY and SYGVKD. After removal of 8 bases from V and 7 bases from J, the junction contained 8 bases not matched to a gene. The CDR3 is made up of 12 amino acids. The CDR3 DNA reads as TGTGCCATCGCGAGGGGGCAAGGAGAGCAGTACTTC. Its protein is CAIARGQGEQYF.

This chain joins TRBV11-2 and TRBJ2-7; D remains ambiguous. The CDR3 loop spans 14 amino acids. The V gene lost 0 bases and the J gene lost 2 bases, with 8 bases spanning the gap. Germline V gene sequence: CDR1 SGHAT, CDR2 FQNNGV. CDR3 residues: CASSLERQTYEQYF. CDR3 DNA sequence: TGTGCCAGCAGCTTAGAACGTCAGACCTACGAGCAGTACTTC.

The chain joins TRBV9 to TRBJ2-1; D not resolved. The CDR3 sequence is 13 residues long. Germline V gives CDR1 SGDLS, CDR2 YYNGEE. V was pared by 1 base and J by 5 bases, with 7 bases between. The CDR3 is CASSVYNDNEQFF. For the CDR3, the DNA is TGTGCCAGCAGCGTATACAATGACAATGAGCAGTTCTTC.

The chain uses TRBV5-1 and TRBJ1-4, with 10 nucleotides matching TRBD1. Germline V CDR1 and CDR2: SGHRS, YFSETQ. The V segment lost 2 bases and the J segment 8 bases; nucleotides outside the gene matches: 6. This CDR3 contains 15 residues. CDR3 DNA sequence: TGCGCCAGCAGCTTCGGGACAGGGGTAGGGGAAAAACTGTTTTTT. Translation: CASSFGTGVGEKLFF.